This is a list of T cell receptor beta chains from one sample in a study of blood T cells in healthy people across ages. TCRdb passed the 5' RACE reads through MiXCR, listing each CDR3 protein once. Found here are roughly 500,000 distinct CDR3 sequences, 25% to 30% of them singletons; the top ten hold approximately 18%. The sample consisted of blood. These receptors came from a woman aged 70-85 years in good health. CDR3s include the opening cysteine and the closing phenylalanine or tryptophan. The order of the fields is J gene, clone size, V gene, D gene, CDR3 protein, CDR3 DNA. D genes are given only for firm matches. Expanded clones are given a class, and other clones once, few, many or no size at all.

J: TRBJ1-5; size: .; V: TRBV2; D: TRBD1; CDR3: CASSRQGADQPQHF; DNA: TGTGCCAGCAGTAGACAGGGGGCGGATCAGCCCCAGCATTTT
J: TRBJ2-4; size: .; V: TRBV10-3; D: TRBD1; CDR3: CAISASDRVGNIQYF; DNA: TGTGCCATCAGTGCCTCGGACAGGGTGGGAAACATTCAGTACTTC
J: TRBJ2-7; size: .; V: TRBV29-1; D: .; CDR3: CSVGTVSYEQYF; DNA: TGCAGCGTTGGGACGGTATCCTACGAGCAGTACTTC
J: TRBJ1-3; size: few; V: TRBV7-8; D: .; CDR3: CASSPPRTDSGNTIYF; DNA: TGTGCCAGCAGCCCACCTCGGACGGACTCTGGAAACACCATATATTTT
J: TRBJ1-3; size: few; V: TRBV4-2; D: TRBD1; CDR3: CASSQEPAGGNTIYF; DNA: TGTGCCAGCAGCCAAGAACCGGCAGGGGGGAACACCATATATTTT
J: TRBJ1-3; size: .; V: TRBV4-3; D: .; CDR3: CASSQDKGRAGNTIYF; DNA: TGCGCCAGCAGCCAAGATAAGGGCAGGGCTGGAAACACCATATATTTT
J: TRBJ1-2; size: many; V: TRBV6-2/TRBV6-3; D: .; CDR3: CASSQDVWGYTF; DNA: TGTGCCAGCAGTCAGGATGTATGGGGCTACACCTTC
J: TRBJ2-7; size: many; V: TRBV5-1; D: .; CDR3: CASSSRDTSYEQYF; DNA: TGCGCCAGCAGCTCCCGGGACACCTCCTACGAGCAGTACTTC
J: TRBJ2-7; size: .; V: TRBV7-2; D: TRBD1; CDR3: CASSLGDRGTYEQYF; DNA: TGTGCCAGCAGCTTAGGGGACAGGGGGACCTACGAGCAGTACTTC
J: TRBJ1-1; size: few; V: TRBV29-1; D: .; CDR3: CSASQGIGRAFF; DNA: TGCAGCGCCTCTCAGGGGATCGGGAGAGCTTTCTTT
J: TRBJ1-1; size: .; V: TRBV19; D: .; CDR3: CASSIAAAYTEAFF; DNA: TGTGCCAGTAGTATAGCGGCTGCTTACACTGAAGCTTTCTTT
J: TRBJ2-3; size: .; V: TRBV6-2/TRBV6-3; D: .; CDR3: CASKPEVFFDTQYF; DNA: TGTGCCAGCAAACCCGAAGTTTTTTTTGATACGCAGTATTTT
J: TRBJ1-5; size: .; V: TRBV5-1; D: TRBD1; CDR3: CASSTGTGYNQPQHF; DNA: TGCGCCAGCAGCACCGGGACAGGGTACAATCAGCCCCAGCATTTT
J: TRBJ2-1; size: few; V: TRBV11-3; D: .; CDR3: CTSSPRGGAGYNEQFF; DNA: TGTACCAGCAGCCCCCGAGGGGGGGCAGGGTACAATGAGCAGTTCTTC
J: TRBJ1-1; size: .; V: TRBV7-3; D: TRBD1; CDR3: CASSSQSSGQGATFF; DNA: TGTGCCAGCAGCTCTCAATCCTCAGGACAGGGGGCAACTTTCTTT
J: TRBJ1-2; size: .; V: TRBV27; D: TRBD1; CDR3: CASSPSGGLGLGGYTF; DNA: TGTGCCAGCAGTCCGTCAGGGGGCCTCGGTCTTGGAGGCTACACCTTC
J: TRBJ1-1; size: .; V: TRBV6-1; D: .; CDR3: CASKDTEAFF; DNA: TGTGCCAGCAAGGACACTGAAGCTTTCTTT
J: TRBJ1-2; size: few; V: TRBV4-2; D: TRBD1; CDR3: CASSQGQGYRYTF; DNA: TGTGCCAGCAGCCAAGGACAGGGCTATCGCTACACCTTC
J: TRBJ1-6; size: few; V: TRBV27; D: .; CDR3: CASSLSEYNSPLHF; DNA: TGTGCCAGCAGTTTATCCGAATATAATTCACCCCTCCACTTT
J: TRBJ2-2; size: few; V: TRBV5-1; D: .; CDR3: CASSPPDDPGELFF; DNA: TGCGCCAGCAGCCCCCCGGATGACCCCGGGGAGCTGTTTTTT
J: TRBJ1-1; size: .; V: TRBV20-1; D: .; CDR3: CSARDLVRNTEAFF; DNA: TGCAGTGCTAGAGATCTAGTCCGGAACACTGAAGCTTTCTTT
J: TRBJ2-2; size: few; V: TRBV7-3; D: .; CDR3: CASSLFGAGELFF; DNA: TGTGCCAGCAGCTTATTCGGGGCCGGGGAGCTGTTTTTT
J: TRBJ2-1; size: .; V: TRBV7-2; D: .; CDR3: CASSPHTLGEQFF; DNA: TGTGCCAGCAGCCCCCACACGTTGGGTGAGCAGTTCTTC
J: TRBJ2-7; size: many; V: TRBV7-6; D: TRBD1; CDR3: CASSLGQGLYEQYF; DNA: TGTGCCAGCAGCTTGGGACAGGGACTCTACGAGCAGTACTTC
J: TRBJ1-1; size: .; V: TRBV6-2/TRBV6-3; D: .; CDR3: CASCWGGNTEAFF; DNA: TGTGCCAGCTGTTGGGGAGGGAACACTGAAGCTTTCTTT
J: TRBJ2-3; size: few; V: TRBV15; D: .; CDR3: CATSYKSFDTDTQYF; DNA: TGTGCCACCAGCTACAAATCTTTTGACACAGATACGCAGTATTTT
J: TRBJ2-5; size: .; V: TRBV29-1; D: .; CDR3: CSASDLSQETQYF; DNA: TGCAGCGCGTCCGACCTCAGTCAAGAGACCCAGTACTTC
J: TRBJ1-2; size: .; V: TRBV4-2; D: .; CDR3: CASSQEGTNRPGGYTF; DNA: TGTGCCAGCAGCCAAGAAGGGACTAACCGCCCAGGGGGCTACACCTTC
J: TRBJ2-5; size: .; V: TRBV12-3/TRBV12-4; D: TRBD2; CDR3: CASSKRLAGAETQYF; DNA: TGTGCCAGCAGTAAACGACTAGCGGGGGCAGAGACCCAGTACTTC
J: TRBJ1-5; size: few; V: TRBV27; D: .; CDR3: CASSLYRGSGNQPQHF; DNA: TGTGCCAGCAGTTTGTATCGGGGGAGCGGTAATCAGCCCCAGCATTTT
J: TRBJ1-2; size: .; V: TRBV2; D: .; CDR3: CASSEARAGDGYTF; DNA: TGTGCCAGCAGTGAAGCGAGGGCAGGCGATGGCTACACCTTC
J: TRBJ2-5; size: .; V: TRBV29-1; D: .; CDR3: CSVESRDFQETQYF; DNA: TGCAGCGTTGAATCCAGGGACTTCCAAGAGACCCAGTACTTC
J: TRBJ2-1; size: .; V: TRBV29-1; D: .; CDR3: CSVVGQGQTQFF; DNA: TGCAGCGTTGTCGGGCAGGGGCAGACCCAGTTCTTC
J: TRBJ1-2; size: few; V: TRBV5-6; D: .; CDR3: CASSRIGKGVYTF; DNA: TGTGCCAGCAGCCGGATTGGAAAGGGGGTTTACACCTTC
J: TRBJ2-5; size: .; V: TRBV3-1; D: .; CDR3: CASSQGTAETQYF; DNA: TGTGCCAGCAGCCAAGGGACAGCGGAGACCCAGTACTTC
J: TRBJ2-1; size: .; V: TRBV6-2/TRBV6-3; D: TRBD1; CDR3: CASSYFGTERDEQFF; DNA: TGTGCCAGCAGTTACTTCGGGACAGAACGCGATGAGCAGTTCTTC
J: TRBJ2-3; size: few; V: TRBV29-1; D: .; CDR3: CSVVQGADTQYF; DNA: TGCAGCGTTGTCCAGGGAGCAGATACGCAGTATTTT
J: TRBJ2-1; size: .; V: TRBV10-3; D: TRBD1; CDR3: CAISPGQGHNEQFF; DNA: TGTGCCATCAGCCCGGGACAGGGTCACAATGAGCAGTTCTTC
J: TRBJ2-3; size: .; V: TRBV5-1; D: TRBD2; CDR3: CASGLLAGSDTQYF; DNA: TGCGCCAGCGGGTTGCTAGCGGGGTCAGATACGCAGTATTTT
J: TRBJ1-1; size: few; V: TRBV6-2/TRBV6-3; D: .; CDR3: CATGRAVLMNTEAFF; DNA: TGTGCCACGGGTCGGGCAGTCCTAATGAACACTGAAGCTTTCTTT
J: TRBJ1-2; size: .; V: TRBV6-5; D: .; CDR3: CASSQDRRGYTF; DNA: TGTGCCAGCAGTCAGGACAGACGCGGCTACACCTTC
J: TRBJ1-3; size: few; V: TRBV27; D: .; CDR3: CASSLLPYSGNTIYF; DNA: TGTGCCAGCAGTTTATTACCTTACTCTGGAAACACCATATATTTT
J: TRBJ2-3; size: few; V: TRBV4-3; D: .; CDR3: CASSSGHSTDTQYF; DNA: TGCGCCAGCAGCTCCGGACACAGCACAGATACGCAGTATTTT
J: TRBJ2-5; size: .; V: TRBV3-1; D: .; CDR3: CASGPSGHPQETQYF; DNA: TGTGCCAGCGGCCCCAGTGGGCATCCGCAAGAGACCCAGTACTTC
J: TRBJ2-3; size: few; V: TRBV3-1; D: TRBD2; CDR3: CASTLRGMDTQYF; DNA: TGTGCCAGCACCCTGCGGGGGATGGATACGCAGTATTTT
J: TRBJ2-3; size: few; V: TRBV5-1; D: .; CDR3: CASSPRDSGGDTQYF; DNA: TGCGCCAGCAGCCCGCGGGACAGCGGAGGGGATACGCAGTATTTT
J: TRBJ2-7; size: .; V: TRBV5-1; D: TRBD2; CDR3: CASSLVSGSYEQYF; DNA: TGCGCCAGCAGCTTGGTAAGCGGGAGCTACGAGCAGTACTTC
J: TRBJ2-4; size: .; V: TRBV9; D: TRBD1; CDR3: CASSPRQGAEAKNIQYF; DNA: TGTGCCAGCAGCCCACGACAGGGGGCAGAGGCCAAAAACATTCAGTACTTC
J: TRBJ2-5; size: .; V: TRBV20-1; D: .; CDR3: CSARDRRAAQETQYF; DNA: TGCAGTGCTAGGGATCGGAGGGCAGCCCAAGAGACCCAGTACTTC
J: TRBJ2-7; size: few; V: TRBV5-6; D: TRBD1; CDR3: CASSPQTGHEQYF; DNA: TGTGCCAGCAGCCCACAGACAGGGCACGAGCAGTACTTC
J: TRBJ1-3; size: .; V: TRBV6-5; D: TRBD1; CDR3: CASGKRTGGNTIYF; DNA: TGTGCCAGCGGTAAAAGGACAGGGGGAAACACCATATATTTT
J: TRBJ2-7; size: few; V: TRBV7-2; D: .; CDR3: CASSLGGAAYEQYF; DNA: TGTGCCAGCAGCTTAGGTGGTGCCGCCTACGAGCAGTACTTC